This T cell receptor beta chain was sequenced for a study of T cell responses to AZD1222 COVID-19 vaccine (dated by TCRdb to the early 2020s). Context from the whole study: TCR sequencing was performed for more than 230 trial participants, of whom some 200 were given two doses of AZD1222 and around 25 were given two doses of MenACWY control vaccine. Trial participants were enrolled into age subgroups of 18-55, 56-69 and 70-plus years, which contained around 150, 29 and 61 TCR-sequenced participants, respectively.

Counted from cysteine to phenylalanine, this CDR3 has 16 amino acids. The entry retains the CDR3 DNA only, 48 bases that are in frame from base 1. CDR1 and CDR2, looked up from the germline V gene (reference sequence), are SEHNR and FQNEAQ. Trimming removed 5 bases from V and 3 bases from J; the gene matches leave 5 bases unexplained. The CDR3 regions of human TCRbeta chains were analyzed by immunosequencing. The authors' analysis ran thus. Repertoire TCRs were checked for matches against a reference library of SARS-CoV-2-specific TCRs that had been generated using the MIRA antigen-specificity platform. Breadth meant the fraction of unique TCRs that were SARS-CoV-2-associated, whereas depth meant the fraction of total T cells that were SARS-CoV-2-associated. Each spike-specific TCR was assigned to its reactive spike region and to a CD4 or CD8 class using the MIRA data. Log10-transformed breadth and depth values were compared by one-way ANOVA with Sidak's multiple comparisons tests. The clones in this table, taken by TCRdb from immuneACCESS, are in-frame only. Not every clone is retained; where verified, under half of the shortfall comes from an unresolved V gene, and the cause of the rest is unknown. V and J calls plus clone size are reproduced from that table; the DNA served to infer D and trimming. This sample has about 100,000 clones in its table, and approximately 89% of those were observed once. Approximately 9% of the sample is taken by the ten largest.

This clone was detected only a few times. It has no known antigen specificity. Per-base quality was not reported, and no clone a single base away is much larger than it. Sample time point, as interpreted from the label and publication: about 28 days (+/-7) after the second vaccine dose. AZD1222 recipients with second doses at about 4 weeks or about 12 weeks were pooled, because spike-specific TCR depth and breadth did not differ between schedules. Vaccinee samples came from UK trials COV001 and COV002, including a single-blind randomized controlled phase 2/3 trial of AZD1222 (ChAdOx1 nCoV-19) in healthy adults. Trial participant PBMC samples were collected at day 0 and day 28 after the second dose for TCRbeta chain sequencing. Beyond this particular receptor, the publication reports: After two AZD1222 doses, spike-specific TCR breadth and depth were significantly higher than at day 0 and than in MenACWY recipients. The vaccine-associated CD4 TCRs covered the entire spike protein, and the dominant responses fell in regions 160-218 and 743-854. In the small 56-69-year group, the increase in depth fell short of significance, most likely because of low power. Because no day 14 peak-response samples were available, the repertoires could be characterized only after the peak T cell response. Most participants were white British and females outnumbered males, and the authors suggested that clonal diversity may have been underestimated. Conclusions about previously exposed vaccinees are limited, since just 5 or 6 AZD1222 recipients were seropositive for SARS-CoV-2 at baseline. Reportedly, close to half of the unique spike-specific TCRs recognized epitopes lying outside the regions that are mutated in the B.1.351 and B.1.1.7 variants.

This chain is built from TRBV7-9 and TRBJ1-4; TRBD1 fits 11 bases in the junction. This TCR came from an adult who received the AZD1222 COVID-19 vaccine. Sequenced material: peripheral blood, taken 28 days after the second AZD1222 dose. The CDR3 amino acid sequence is: CASSGTGGRANEKLFF. The bases are TGTGCCAGCAGCGGGACAGGGGGTCGAGCTAATGAAAAACTGTTTTTT.